Below, 19 T cell receptor beta chains from the same sample are listed, as sequenced in a study of CD8+ T cells in alopecia areata. Extracted RNA was reverse transcribed, and the resulting cDNA served as sequencing template. Generated by immunoSEQ multiplex PCR, the TCRdb table keeps only in-frame clones and is missing some. Altogether around 140,000 clones are present, roughly 50% being singletons, with the ten largest covering roughly 6.8%. The sequencing sample was made of CD4+ T cells sorted from blood. The receptors here all came from a human donor with alopecia areata.

This clone came up a few times. The chain is built from TRBV15 and TRBJ1-3, with D perhaps TRBD1 (6 bases). V was pared by 1 base and J by 0 bases, with 19 bases between. The CDR3 runs to 19 residues. Germline assignment: CDR1 LNHNV and CDR2 YYDKDF (reference sequence). The CDR3 region is CATSRVFGTGRSSGNTIYF. The CDR3 nucleotides are TGTGCCACCAGCAGAGTTTTTGGCACAGGGCGAAGCTCTGGAAACACCATATATTTT.

The chain employs TRBV5-1 and TRBJ2-7, with TRBD1 as a possible D gene (6 bases). The length of the CDR3 is 15 residues. Germline CDR1 SGHRS, CDR2 YFSETQ. V dropped 3 bases and J dropped 0 bases, with 13 bases sitting between them. The CDR3 DNA sequence: TGCGCCAGCAGCTACGGCATAGGGGGCTCCTACGAGCAGTACTTC. Encoded protein: CASSYGIGGSYEQYF.

This clone occurred a few times. The chain links TRBV29-1 to TRBJ2-3; D not resolved. Trimming shortened V by 5 bases and J by 9 bases, and 15 bases separated the two germline ends. This CDR3 spans 12 amino acids. Per the germline V gene, CDR1 is SQVTM and CDR2 is ANQGSEA. In nucleotides, the CDR3 is TGCAGCGTTAGTCCCACCATGGAAACGCAGTATTTT. Translation gives CSVSPTMETQYF.

This clone turned up a few times. The chain carries TRBV27 and TRBJ2-1; possible D gene TRBD2, 5 bases. Trimming cost V 5 bases and J 3 bases, with 17 bases left between them. The germline V gene encodes CDR1 MNHEY and CDR2 SMNVEV (reference sequence). The CDR3 runs 16 residues. Written as DNA, the CDR3 is TGTGCCAGCAGTCATGTTTTGGGAGTGTTCTACAATGAGCAGTTCTTC. It yields the protein CASSHVLGVFYNEQFF.

This clone turned up a few times. The gene calls are TRBV4-1 and TRBJ1-3; D not resolved. The CDR3 is 15 residues long. Germline-derived CDR1 and CDR2 are MGHRA and YSYEKL. V gave up 0 bases and J gave up 2 bases, with 8 bases separating them. The CDR3 nucleotides read TGCGCCAGCAGCCAAGAAACACTCGCTGGAAACACCATATATTTT. Its protein is CASSQETLAGNTIYF.

This CDR3 reads CASSVDGSEEQYF. In nucleotides, the CDR3 is TGTGCCAGCAGCGTAGATGGGTCGGAAGAGCAGTACTTC. The gene calls are TRBV9 and TRBJ2-7; D is undetermined. CDR1 is SGDLS, CDR2 YYNGEE, per germline. Trimming stripped 0 bases from V and 7 bases from J, with 11 bases between. The CDR3 runs 13 residues.

J is TRBJ1-1 and V is TRBV19, with 9 bases matching TRBD1. Trimming cost V 6 bases and J 6 bases; bases outside gene matches: 5. Germline CDR1 and CDR2: LNHDA and SQIVND (reference sequence). The CDR3 is 13 amino acids. CDR3 in amino acids: CASRGTGLAEAFF. The CDR3 DNA reads TGTGCCAGTAGGGGGACAGGGTTGGCTGAAGCTTTCTTT.

The chain employs TRBV27 and TRBJ2-1; no clear D gene. Germline V lookup: CDR1 MNHEY, CDR2 SMNVEV (reference sequence). The CDR3 covers 11 residues. V was pared by 6 bases and J by 4 bases, with 4 bases between. The DNA of the CDR3 is TGTGCCAGCAGCAATTACAATGAGCAGTTCTTC. Translated, it gives CASSNYNEQFF.

A note on this clone: The germline gene is not matched at one end of the junction; a read error may be the cause. The chain is built from TRBV30 and TRBJ1-1; D gene unclear. This CDR3 contains 10 residues. Germline CDR1 reads GTSNPN; CDR2 reads SVGIG (reference sequence). This CDR3 is CAWSVVRLKF. For the CDR3, the DNA is TGTGCCTGGAGTGTTGTAAGACTTAAGTTT.

This chain links TRBV19 with TRBJ2-1; 13 nucleotides line up with TRBD2. V dropped 5 bases and J dropped 7; count of bases not matched to a gene: 5. Germline CDR1 LNHDA, CDR2 SQIVND (reference sequence). CDR3 length: 15 residues. The CDR3 region is CASSGLAGVRNEQFF. The CDR3 nucleotides read TGTGCCAGTAGTGGACTAGCGGGAGTTAGGAATGAGCAGTTCTTC.

This clone was seen a handful of times. V gene TRBV6-1 combines with J gene TRBJ2-1; D remains ambiguous. V was shortened by 7 bases and J by 8 bases, with 9 bases between the two germline ends. Per the germline V gene, CDR1 is MNHNS and CDR2 is SASEGT. The CDR3 is 11 amino acids. The CDR3 DNA reads TGTGCCAGCACTGCTCTGGATGAGCAGTTCTTC. This encodes CASTALDEQFF.

This clone appeared a few times. The gene calls are TRBV29-1 and TRBJ1-1; D perhaps matches TRBD1 (6 bases). Per germline, CDR1 SQVTM and CDR2 ANQGSEA. V dropped 6 bases and J dropped 1 base, with 9 bases sitting between them. CDR3 length equals 12 residues. The CDR3 reads CSVGTPNTEAFF. For the CDR3, the DNA is TGCAGCGTGGGGACACCGAACACTGAAGCTTTCTTT.

CDR3 sequence: CASGLPNAAIYEQYF. CDR3 DNA sequence: TGTGCTAGTGGTTTGCCAAATGCAGCCATCTACGAGCAGTACTTC. The V and J genes are TRBV12-5 and TRBJ2-5; D ambiguous. The J call could be wrong; TRBJ2-7 is a better fit for the DNA end. This CDR3 contains 15 residues. Germline loops: CDR1 LGHNT, CDR2 FRNRAP.

A note on this clone: Other DNA sequences within the sample encode an identical CDR3. The chain couples TRBV29-1 to TRBJ1-1; TRBD1 matches 7 bases. CDR1 is SQVTM, CDR2 ANQGSEA, per germline. V trimming: 6 bases; J trimming: 0 bases; junction bases outside the gene matches: 4. This CDR3 spans 13 amino acids. The CDR3, as DNA: TGCAGCGTAAGAGGGACAGTGAACACTGAAGCTTTCTTT. Translating it yields CSVRGTVNTEAFF. Together with reference TRBV29-1 and TRBJ1-1, the CDR3 gives the full variable domain: SAVISQKPSRDICQRGTSLTIQCQVDSQVTMMFWYRQQPGQSLTLIATANQGSEATYESGFVIDKFPISRPNLTFSTLTVSNMSPEDSSIYLCSVRGTVNTEAFFGQGTRLTVV.

The chain links TRBV7-8 to TRBJ2-1; no definite D call. The CDR3 spans 13 residues. Per the germline V gene, CDR1 is SGHVS and CDR2 is FQNEAQ. The germline V and J ends were trimmed by 2 bases and 2 bases, with 4 bases remaining between them. CDR3 loop: CASSLSAYNEQFF. CDR3 nucleotide sequence: TGTGCCAGCAGCTTAAGTGCCTACAATGAGCAGTTCTTC.

This clone has just one count. DNA of the CDR3: TGTGCCACCACATTACTAGCGGGAGTAAGTGGCTCCTACAATGAGCAGTTCTTC. This sequence encodes CATTLLAGVSGSYNEQFF. The gene calls are TRBV15 and TRBJ2-1; 11 bases are a match to TRBD2. The V gene's germline CDR1 is LNHNV and CDR2 YYDKDF (reference sequence). The junction had 11 bases not matched to a gene; V was cut back by 7 bases and J by 0 bases. The length of the CDR3 is 18 residues.

This chain joins TRBV10-3 and TRBJ2-7; D ambiguous. The CDR3 extends over 12 amino acids. V dropped 8 bases and J dropped 4 bases, with 12 bases sitting between them. Germline V gene lookup returns CDR1 ENHRY and CDR2 SYGVKD. As DNA, the CDR3 is TGTGCCATCGGCGGCCTACAATACGAGCAGTACTTC. Amino acid sequence: CAIGGLQYEQYF.

The sample holds a few counts of this clone. The rearrangement joins TRBV29-1 to TRBJ1-1; D call uncertain. V dropped 5 bases and J dropped 5 bases, with 12 bases sitting between them. The CDR3 is made up of 12 amino acids. In germline, CDR1 is SQVTM, CDR2 ANQGSEA. CDR3: CSVKRARTEAFF. CDR3 DNA sequence: TGCAGCGTTAAACGGGCTCGGACTGAAGCTTTCTTT.

The rearrangement links TRBV29-1 to TRBJ2-1; D uncertain. Germline V CDR1 and CDR2: SQVTM, ANQGSEA. With 4 bases removed from V and 2 bases from J, the gap between germline ends came to 9 bases. The CDR3 covers 13 residues. In DNA, the CDR3 is TGCAGCGTTGCGTCAAGCGCCTACAATGAGCAGTTCTTC. It translates to CSVASSAYNEQFF.